The 29 T cell receptor beta chains given below trace back to one sample, sequenced in a study of cytomegalovirus exposure and HLA in healthy donors (TCRdb year 2017). Library creation used the immunoSEQ multiplex PCR assay. For the multiplex PCR, a mixture combining 60 forward primers for TCR Vbeta segments and 13 reverse primers for TCR Jbeta segments was used. The table comes from immuneACCESS by way of TCRdb, which keeps in-frame sequences with V and J called. Part of the clones is missing from these tables; in studies checked, under half for an unresolved V gene and the rest for unknown reasons. This sample is represented by about 100,000 clones; approximately 71% of them were singletons. Of the sample, 16% falls within the top ten clones. Sequences were obtained from PBMCs. The source of these receptors is a woman younger than 35 in good health and CMV-seropositive.

The rearrangement uses TRBV9 and TRBJ2-5; D ambiguous. TRBJ2-7 matches the DNA end more closely, so the J call is doubtful. The CDR3 is made up of 14 amino acids. Germline V CDR1 and CDR2: SGDLS, YYNGEE. The CDR3: CASSGPSGPREQYF. The CDR3 DNA reads TGTGCCAGCAGCGGCCCGTCAGGCCCTCGCGAGCAGTACTTC.

The V and J genes are TRBV28 and TRBJ1-4; TRBD1 matches at 9 bases. The CDR3 spans 15 residues. Per the germline V gene, CDR1 is MDHEN and CDR2 is SYDVKM. J was trimmed by 7 bases and V by 5 bases; bases with no gene match: 8. The CDR3 protein is CASSLDRGGSEKLFF. Here the CDR3 DNA reads TGTGCCAGCAGTCTCGACAGGGGGGGGAGTGAAAAACTGTTTTTT.

The chain carries TRBV2 and TRBJ1-4, with D perhaps TRBD1 (6 bases). V was cut by 5 bases and J by 1 base, with 8 bases left in between. Germline CDR1 is SNHLY and CDR2 is FYNNEI. The CDR3 is made up of 14 amino acids. The CDR3 DNA reads as TGTGCCAGCAGTTTACAGGGAACTAATGAAAAACTGTTTTTT. It specifies CASSLQGTNEKLFF.

This clone was seen a handful of times. V gene TRBV7-3 combines with J gene TRBJ2-1; the match to TRBD2 covers 8 bases. The CDR3 has 15 residues. The germline V gene has CDR1 SGHTA and CDR2 FQGTGA. J lost 7 bases, V lost 2 bases, and 7 bases had no gene match. The CDR3: CASSLQAGGQNEQFF. CDR3 sequence (DNA): TGTGCCAGCAGCTTACAGGCGGGAGGCCAGAATGAGCAGTTCTTC.

V is TRBV28 and J is TRBJ2-1; maybe TRBD1 (6 bases). This CDR3 spans 16 amino acids. Germline V CDR1 and CDR2: MDHEN, SYDVKM. V dropped 4 bases and J dropped 2 bases, with 15 bases sitting between them. The CDR3 sequence: CASSSHRDKAYNEQFF. Here the CDR3 DNA reads TGTGCCAGCAGTTCCCACCGGGACAAAGCCTACAATGAGCAGTTCTTC.

This sequence joins TRBV19 and TRBJ2-5; 7 bases line up with TRBD2. With V trimmed by 4 bases and J by 0 bases, 5 bases remained unmatched. The CDR3 consists of 15 residues. Germline V gene sequence: CDR1 LNHDA, CDR2 SQIVND (reference sequence). In DNA, the CDR3 is TGTGCCAGTAGTAAAGCTAGCGGCTACCAAGAGACCCAGTACTTC. It codes for CASSKASGYQETQYF.

The chain couples TRBV25-1 to TRBJ1-3; 7 nucleotides agree with TRBD1. V trimming: 4 bases; J trimming: 0 bases; junction bases outside the gene matches: 9. The germline gives CDR1 MGHDK, CDR2 SYGVNS. The CDR3 length is 17 residues. CDR3 amino acids: CASSAGKGATSGNTIYF. CDR3 DNA sequence: TGTGCCAGCAGTGCTGGAAAGGGGGCTACCTCTGGAAACACCATATATTTT.

The chain combines TRBV11-3 with TRBJ1-1; D is uncertain. Trimming shortened V by 0 bases and J by 4 bases, and 12 bases separated the two germline ends. Per germline, CDR1 SGHNT and CDR2 YENEEA. CDR3 length equals 15 residues. The CDR3 is CASSLDSAGTTEAFF. CDR3 coding DNA: TGTGCCAGCAGCTTAGATTCGGCAGGCACCACTGAAGCTTTCTTT.

In this sample, this clone turned up a few times. The rearrangement links TRBV5-1 to TRBJ1-2; unclear D gene. This CDR3 is built from 14 residues. Deletions cut 3 bases from V and 5 bases from J, with 14 bases between. CDR1 SGHRS and CDR2 YFSETQ come from the germline V gene. The CDR3 bases are TGCGCCAGCAGCTCCGACGGAGGATTATATGGCTACACCTTC. Its translation is CASSSDGGLYGYTF.

The chain employs TRBV15 and TRBJ2-1, with D possibly being TRBD2 (6 bases). Trimming took off 8 bases at V and 6 bases at J, with 8 bases between the two ends. The germline V gene has CDR1 LNHNV and CDR2 YYDKDF (reference sequence). The length of the CDR3 is 11 residues. This CDR3 reads CATLGGNEQFF. The CDR3 region has the DNA TGTGCCACCTTGGGGGGCAATGAGCAGTTCTTC.

This clone appeared a few times. The chain employs TRBV30 and TRBJ2-1; 8 bases line up with TRBD2. Trimming took 4 bases from V and 4 from J; bases not matched to a gene: 15. The CDR3 is 17 amino acids. CDR1 and CDR2 (germline): GTSNPN, SVGIG (reference sequence). The CDR3 DNA reads as TGTGCCTGGACCCTGTACCAGGTCGGACTAGCTTACAATGAGCAGTTCTTC. It specifies CAWTLYQVGLAYNEQFF.

The rearrangement joins TRBV7-2 to TRBJ1-1, with D possibly being TRBD1 (6 bases). The CDR3 loop spans 15 amino acids. CDR1 and CDR2 (germline): SGHTA, FQGNSA. V was cut by 7 bases and J by 0 bases, with 15 bases left in between. The chain's CDR3 is CASTYSTGLNTEAFF. The CDR3 DNA is TGTGCCAGCACCTACTCGACAGGACTGAACACTGAAGCTTTCTTT.

This clone was recorded once. The rearrangement uses TRBV7-3 and TRBJ2-3, with 8 nucleotides matching TRBD1. From germline, CDR1 is SGHTA and CDR2 FQGTGA. This CDR3 comprises 15 residues. V was clipped by 4 bases and J by 6 bases; unmatched bases: 9. CDR3 residues: CASSSYRQGSDTQYF. DNA for the CDR3: TGTGCCAGCAGCTCCTACCGACAGGGGTCGGATACGCAGTATTTT.

This sequence joins TRBV5-6 and TRBJ2-3; TRBD2 is a possible D gene (5 bases). V lost 4 bases, J lost 2 bases, and 17 bases lay in between. The CDR3 has 16 residues. Germline CDR1 and CDR2: SGHDT and YYEEEE. The CDR3, as DNA: TGTGCCAGCAGCGCACTACTAGATCTGGACACAGATACGCAGTATTTT. It translates to CASSALLDLDTDTQYF.

The chain employs TRBV6-1 and TRBJ2-3; 10 bases line up with TRBD2. V was pared by 1 base and J by 1 base, with 2 bases of the junction left unmatched. Germline-derived CDR1 and CDR2 are MNHNS and SASEGT. The CDR3 spans 16 residues. The CDR3 loop reads CASSEGTSGRTDTQYF. The CDR3 coding sequence is TGTGCCAGCAGTGAAGGGACTAGCGGCCGCACAGATACGCAGTATTTT.

Points on this clone: Other DNA sequences in the same sample also yield this CDR3. V usage is TRBV9 and J usage is TRBJ2-2; 9 positions agree with TRBD1. Germline V gene lookup returns CDR1 SGDLS and CDR2 YYNGEE. The CDR3 has 17 residues. Unmatched junction bases numbered 15, after V lost 4 bases and J lost 8 bases. CDR3 in amino acids: CASSHKQGALSTGELFF. The CDR3 nucleotides read TGTGCCAGCAGCCATAAACAGGGGGCGCTGAGCACTGGGGAGCTGTTTTTT.

The chain links TRBV5-8 to TRBJ2-5; 9 nucleotides agree with TRBD2. Trimming took 4 bases from V and 5 from J; bases not matched to a gene: 9. The length of the CDR3 is 15 residues. CDR1 is SGHTS and CDR2 is YDEGEE in the germline V gene. The DNA of the CDR3 is TGTGCCAGCAGCAGTTCGGGCGGGGGGGAGGAGACCCAGTACTTC. It specifies CASSSSGGGEETQYF.

This clone occurred once. This same CDR3 is encoded by further DNA sequences in the sample. The gene calls are TRBV9 and TRBJ1-3; D is ambiguous. Germline assignment: CDR1 SGDLS and CDR2 YYNGEE. This CDR3 has 20 amino acids. V was pared by 4 bases and J by 2 bases, with 28 bases between. The CDR3 DNA is TGTGCCAGCAGCCACGGTAAATCGGTACAGCCAAACATGCCTGGAAACACCATATATTTT. Translating gives CASSHGKSVQPNMPGNTIYF.

This sequence joins TRBV2 and TRBJ2-2, with 10 bases aligning to TRBD2. This CDR3 has 15 residues. Germline CDR1 SNHLY, CDR2 FYNNEI. The V gene end was trimmed by 4 bases and the J gene end by 6 bases; junction bases not matched to a gene: 5. The CDR3 spells CASSALAGSPGELFF. CDR3 nucleotides: TGTGCCAGCAGTGCACTAGCGGGGAGTCCCGGGGAGCTGTTTTTT.

The genes are TRBV6-1 and TRBJ1-6; D ambiguous. The CDR3 is 13 amino acids. Germline V gene sequence: CDR1 MNHNS, CDR2 SASEGT. Trimming pared 5 bases from V and 9 bases from J, leaving 11 bases between. This chain's CDR3 is CASSRGFSSPLHF. In DNA form, the CDR3 reads TGTGCCAGCAGTCGAGGGTTCTCTTCACCCCTCCACTTT.

This clone is judged medium-sized. This sequence joins TRBV30 and TRBJ2-7; 7 bases are a match to TRBD2. Germline V gene sequence: CDR1 GTSNPN, CDR2 SVGIG (reference sequence). The CDR3 is 14 amino acids. V gave up 0 bases and J gave up 5 bases; unmatched junction bases: 7. The CDR3 DNA sequence: TGTGCCTGGAGTGTAGGGGAGGGTAAAGACGAGCAGTACTTC. Protein product: CAWSVGEGKDEQYF. The variable domain in full, completed from reference TRBV30 and TRBJ2-7, reads SQTIHQWPATLVQPVGSPLSLECTVEGTSNPNLYWYRQAAGRGLQLLFYSVGIGQISSEVPQNLSASRPQDRQFILSSKKLLLSDSGFYLCAWSVGEGKDEQYFGPGTRLTVT.

The genes are TRBV10-3 and TRBJ1-2, with TRBD1 matching over 7 bases. With V trimmed by 10 bases and J by 4 bases, 6 bases remained unmatched. This CDR3 spans 12 amino acids. Germline CDR1 reads ENHRY; CDR2 reads SYGVKD. The CDR3 protein is CATGDSRYGYTF. The CDR3 DNA reads TGTGCCACCGGGGACAGCCGCTATGGCTACACCTTC.

V usage is TRBV7-3 and J usage is TRBJ1-1; TRBD1 aligns across 8 bases. Looked up from germline, CDR1 is SGHTA and CDR2 is FQGTGA. The CDR3 consists of 14 residues. V was pared by 1 base and J by 4 bases, with 2 bases of the junction left unmatched. CDR3 coding DNA: TGTGCCAGCAGCTTAATGACAGGGGTCACTGAAGCTTTCTTT. This encodes CASSLMTGVTEAFF.

The rearrangement joins TRBV27 to TRBJ2-5; 16 nucleotides line up with TRBD2. The CDR3 sequence is 17 residues long. With V trimmed by 0 bases and J by 2 bases, 0 bases remained unmatched. Germline-derived CDR1 and CDR2 are MNHEY and SMNVEV (reference sequence). CDR3: CASSLSGLAGGQETQYF. The CDR3 DNA sequence: TGTGCCAGCAGTTTATCGGGACTAGCGGGGGGGCAAGAGACCCAGTACTTC.

This clone was recorded at least ten times. This chain links TRBV27 with TRBJ2-7, with a tentative D call TRBD1 (6 bases). Germline CDR1 and CDR2: MNHEY and SMNVEV (reference sequence). The CDR3 loop spans 13 amino acids. V gave up 5 bases and J gave up 2 bases, with 10 bases separating them. The CDR3, as DNA: TGTGCCAGCAGTCACGCAGGGGCCTACGAGCAGTACTTC. Translation gives CASSHAGAYEQYF.

The gene calls are TRBV9 and TRBJ2-3, with D possibly TRBD1 on 6 matching bases. This CDR3 has 15 residues. V lost 0 bases, J lost 4 bases, and 12 bases lay in between. The germline gives CDR1 SGDLS, CDR2 YYNGEE. CDR3: CASSVAGTTSDTQYF. Written as DNA, the CDR3 is TGTGCCAGCAGCGTAGCCGGGACAACTTCAGATACGCAGTATTTT.

This chain joins TRBV6-5 and TRBJ2-5, with 10 bases identical to TRBD1. The J call is uncertain, as TRBJ2-7 better fits the DNA end. The CDR3 length is 16 residues. Germline CDR1 reads MNHEY; CDR2 reads SVGAGI. The CDR3 nucleotides read TGTGCCAGCAGTTACTCCCCCGGGACAGGGGCCTACGAGCAGTACTTC. Its protein is CASSYSPGTGAYEQYF.

The V gene is TRBV6-1, the J gene TRBJ1-2; 7 bases agree with TRBD1. The CDR3 extends over 14 amino acids. Trimming took 5 bases from V and 3 from J; bases not matched to a gene: 6. Germline-derived CDR1 and CDR2 are MNHNS and SASEGT. CDR3 sequence reads: CASSRDRAHYGYTF. The CDR3 nucleotides are TGTGCCAGCAGTCGCGACAGGGCACACTATGGCTACACCTTC.

The chain is built from TRBV10-3 and TRBJ2-5; D ambiguous. The J call may be wrong; the DNA end is better matched by TRBJ2-7. This CDR3 has 14 residues. The germline V gene has CDR1 ENHRY and CDR2 SYGVKD. Written as DNA, the CDR3 is TGTGCCATCAGTGAGTCTGGCGATCTGGGCGAGCAGTACTTC. Amino acids: CAISESGDLGEQYF.